Below, 21 T cell receptor beta chains from the same sample are listed, as sequenced in a study of human T cells and chemical hapten exposure. MiXCR was run by TCRdb on the RACE reads, yielding one entry per CDR3 protein. The profile shows 380,000 or so distinct CDR3 sequences, more than 4.5% of them singletons. Regarding time point: patch test 1, 2 weeks after DPC sensitization. Described treatment: therapeutic diphenylcyclopropenone sensitization with weekly scalp DPC. Sequencing was performed on whole blood, taken in connection with sensitization to the hapten diphenylcyclopropenone (DPC). These receptors were taken from a woman between 50 and 59 years old with alopecia areata. Some clones in this sample may be carry-over from other donors' samples.

This clonotype has more than one count but fewer than ten. The rearrangement links TRBV5-6 to TRBJ2-7, with D tentatively TRBD2 (6 bases). Between the trimmed V and J ends, which lost 4 bases and 3 bases, there was a span of 11 bases. CDR3 length equals 13 residues. CDR1 SGHDT and CDR2 YYEEEE come from the germline V gene. CDR3 DNA: TGTGCCAGCAGCACGCGGGGCTTCTACGAGCAGTACTTC. Translating gives CASSTRGFYEQYF.

This clonotype was recorded at least ten times. This chain connects TRBV9 to TRBJ2-1; 7 bases line up with TRBD2. The CDR3 covers 15 residues. Germline V lookup: CDR1 SGDLS, CDR2 YYNGEE. V shed 0 bases, J shed 4 bases, and the junction held 4 bases outside the gene matches. The CDR3 bases are TGTGCCAGCAGCGTAGATGAAGCGGGGTACAATGAGCAGTTCTTC. Protein sequence: CASSVDEAGYNEQFF.

In its sample, this clonotype was seen a few times. This CDR3 reads CASRTSGHSYNEQFF. The CDR3 DNA reads TGTGCCAGCAGGACTAGCGGACACTCCTACAATGAGCAGTTCTTC. The chain couples TRBV25-1 to TRBJ2-1; TRBD2 agrees at 9 bases. Trimming at V came to 6 bases and at J to 0 bases, leaving 3 bases not matched to a gene. From germline, CDR1 is MGHDK and CDR2 SYGVNS. The CDR3 extends over 15 amino acids.

This clonotype has more than one count but fewer than ten. The J gene is TRBJ2-5, the V gene TRBV5-1; tentative D call: TRBD2 (5 bases). The V end was cut by 4 bases, the J end by 1 base, with 17 bases between. The CDR3 is 16 residues long. Germline V lookup: CDR1 SGHRS, CDR2 YFSETQ. The CDR3 sequence: CASSRRERAGQETQYF. The CDR3 bases are TGCGCCAGCAGCCGACGAGAGAGGGCCGGCCAAGAGACCCAGTACTTC.

V gene TRBV11-2 combines with J gene TRBJ2-1, with a possible D match to TRBD1 (6 bases). The germline V and J ends were trimmed by 0 bases and 8 bases, with 20 bases remaining between them. CDR1 is SGHAT, CDR2 FQNNGV, per germline. The CDR3 runs 17 residues. CDR3 sequence (DNA): TGTGCCAGCAGCTTAGATGGAAGGAGAGGGGGTTGGGATGAGCAGTTCTTC. This sequence encodes CASSLDGRRGGWDEQFF. The full variable domain, in which reference TRBV11-2 and TRBJ2-1 provide the parts outside the CDR3, is EAGVAQSPRYKIIEKRQSVAFWCNPISGHATLYWYQQILGQGPKLLIQFQNNGVVDDSQLPKDRFSAERLKGVDSTLKIQPAKLEDSAVYLCASSLDGRRGGWDEQFFGPGTRLTVL.

This clonotype appeared a few times. The chain links TRBV11-2 to TRBJ2-2; 7 nucleotides align to TRBD1. Germline V gives CDR1 SGHAT, CDR2 FQNNGV. The CDR3 has 15 residues. The V gene end was trimmed by 6 bases and the J gene end by 5 bases; junction bases not matched to a gene: 9. The CDR3 DNA follows: TGTGCCAGCAGGAGAGGACAGGAAGATACCGGGGAGCTGTTTTTT. Protein: CASRRGQEDTGELFF.

The chain joins TRBV12-3 or TRBV12-4 to TRBJ2-2; perhaps TRBD1 as D (6 bases). This CDR3 region has 16 residues. Trimming pared 7 bases from V and 4 bases from J, leaving 19 bases between. The CDR3 here is CASTQTGHPITGELFF. Here the CDR3 DNA reads TGTGCCAGCACCCAAACAGGGCACCCGATCACCGGGGAGCTGTTTTTT.

J is TRBJ2-7 and V is TRBV12-3 or TRBV12-4; D is undetermined. CDR3 size: 15 residues. Trimming removed 5 bases from V and 2 bases from J, with 16 bases in between. The CDR3 region has the DNA TGTGCCAGCAGTAGGGCTGGCGGCGGCACCTACGAGCAGTACTTC. Translated, it gives CASSRAGGGTYEQYF.

This sequence joins TRBV5-1 and TRBJ1-1, with D unclear. Germline V gene lookup returns CDR1 SGHRS and CDR2 YFSETQ. V lost 0 bases and J lost 6, with 12 bases in between. The CDR3 consists of 14 residues. CDR3 protein: CASSLGHDLAEAFF. The CDR3 DNA reads TGCGCCAGCAGCTTGGGACACGATTTGGCTGAAGCTTTCTTT.

The chain links TRBV19 to TRBJ2-1, with TRBD1 matching 7 bases. This CDR3 has 15 amino acids. The V segment lost 6 bases and the J segment 2 bases; nucleotides outside the gene matches: 7. The V gene's germline CDR1 is LNHDA and CDR2 SQIVND (reference sequence). In DNA form, the CDR3 reads TGTGCCAGTAGAAATAGACAGGGCCCCTACAATGAGCAGTTCTTC. This sequence encodes CASRNRQGPYNEQFF. The variable domain in full, completed from reference TRBV19 and TRBJ2-1, reads DGGITQSPKYLFRKEGQNVTLSCEQNLNHDAMYWYRQDPGQGLRLIYYSQIVNDFQKGDIAEGYSVSREKKESFPLTVTSAQKNPTAFYLCASRNRQGPYNEQFFGPGTRLTVL.

This clonotype was seen repeatedly, ten times or more. The chain recombines TRBV2 with TRBJ2-7; perhaps TRBD1 as D (6 bases). Germline assignment: CDR1 SNHLY and CDR2 FYNNEI. V gave up 1 base and J gave up 3 bases, with 7 bases separating them. The CDR3 totals 13 residues. The chain's CDR3 is CASSEGTVYEQYF. The CDR3 DNA reads as TGTGCCAGCAGTGAAGGGACAGTCTACGAGCAGTACTTC. The full variable domain, in which reference TRBV2 and TRBJ2-7 provide the parts outside the CDR3, is EPEVTQTPSHQVTQMGQEVILRCVPISNHLYFYWYRQILGQKVEFLVSFYNNEISEKSEIFDDQFSVERPDGSNFTLKIRSTKLEDSAMYFCASSEGTVYEQYFGPGTRLTVT.

The rearrangement uses TRBV10-2 and TRBJ2-1; D is unresolved. The CDR3 totals 14 residues. V shed 4 bases and J shed 0 bases, with 7 bases lying between them. CDR1 and CDR2 from the germline V gene are WSHSY and SAAADI. CDR3 nucleotide sequence: TGCGCCAGCAGTGTTTCTAGCTCCTACAATGAGCAGTTCTTC. Encoded protein: CASSVSSSYNEQFF.

This clonotype was counted ten times or more. The chain is built from TRBV3-1 and TRBJ2-1, with no clear D. Trimming stripped 0 bases from V and 3 bases from J, with 6 bases between. The CDR3 has 14 amino acids. Per germline, CDR1 LGHDT and CDR2 YNNKEL (reference sequence). CDR3 nucleotide sequence: TGTGCCAGCAGCCAAGACGTCGGCTACAATGAGCAGTTCTTC. As protein: CASSQDVGYNEQFF.

This clonotype showed up many times. V gene TRBV28 combines with J gene TRBJ1-2; the D gene is possibly TRBD1 (6 bases). CDR1 is MDHEN and CDR2 is SYDVKM in the germline V gene. CDR3 length: 17 amino acids. Between the trimmed V and J ends, which lost 3 bases and 5 bases, there was a span of 22 bases. CDR3 DNA: TGTGCCAGCAGTTTGGGAGGGGACATCTGGACAGCATATGGCTACACCTTC. This sequence encodes CASSLGGDIWTAYGYTF.

In its sample, this clonotype was seen a few times. The chain links TRBV6-2 or TRBV6-3 to TRBJ2-1, with D tentatively TRBD1 (6 bases). This CDR3 region has 13 residues. With 1 base removed from V and 15 bases from J, the gap between germline ends came to 16 bases. The germline V gene has CDR1 MNHEY and CDR2 SVGEGT. The CDR3 spells CASSYLVRDIPFF. In DNA, the CDR3 is TGTGCCAGCAGTTACTTGGTCCGGGACATACCGTTCTTC.

This clonotype appeared many times. The chain links TRBV28 to TRBJ2-7; a weak D match, TRBD2 (5 bases). Trimming pared 2 bases from V and 3 bases from J, leaving 14 bases between. This CDR3 spans 15 amino acids. CDR1 is MDHEN and CDR2 is SYDVKM in the germline V gene. The CDR3 reads CASSLNPGNHYEQYF. The CDR3 DNA reads as TGTGCCAGCAGTTTAAATCCCGGGAACCACTACGAGCAGTACTTC.

This clonotype was seen at least ten times. The rearrangement uses TRBV13 and TRBJ2-3, with D tentatively TRBD1 or TRBD2 (5 bases each). Trimming took off 5 bases at V and 0 bases at J, with 30 bases between the two ends. Germline-derived CDR1 and CDR2 are PRHDT and FYEKMQ (reference sequence). This CDR3 contains 21 residues. CDR3 region: CASSPISPGPPHFNSTDTQYF. CDR3 in DNA: TGTGCCAGCAGCCCTATCTCCCCGGGACCACCCCACTTTAATAGCACAGATACGCAGTATTTT.

The chain links TRBV2 to TRBJ2-3; D is perhaps TRBD2 (5 bases). This CDR3 contains 14 residues. Trimming removed 1 base from V and 2 bases from J, with 7 bases in between. Germline CDR1 SNHLY, CDR2 FYNNEI. CDR3 DNA sequence: TGTGCCAGCAGTGAAGGGACTCCCACAGATACGCAGTATTTT. This codes for CASSEGTPTDTQYF.

This clonotype has a count of ten or more. The chain employs TRBV29-1 and TRBJ2-1; maybe TRBD2 (5 bases). The ends were cut back, 0 bases at V and 0 bases at J, with 18 bases in the middle. Germline loops: CDR1 SQVTM, CDR2 ANQGSEA. The CDR3 loop spans 18 amino acids. The CDR3 reads CSVEERGGLRSSYNEQFF. As DNA, the CDR3 is TGCAGCGTTGAAGAGCGAGGCGGGCTCAGAAGCTCCTACAATGAGCAGTTCTTC.

This clonotype came up a few times. This CDR3 reads CASSSISQGAGELFF. The DNA of the CDR3 is TGTGCCAGCAGCTCAATCTCTCAGGGGGCCGGGGAGCTGTTTTTT. The J gene is TRBJ2-2, the V gene TRBV7-2; 7 nucleotides agree with TRBD1. There are 15 residues in the CDR3. Germline V gene data show CDR1 as SGHTA and CDR2 as FQGNSA. J gave up 6 bases and V 4 bases, and 8 bases lay outside the gene matches. The complete variable domain, with remaining parts taken from reference TRBV7-2 and TRBJ2-2, reads GAGVSQSPSNKVTEKGKDVELRCDPISGHTALYWYRQSLGQGLEFLIYFQGNSAPDKSGLPSDRFSAERTGGSVSTLTIQRTQQEDSAVYLCASSSISQGAGELFFGEGSRLTVL.

This clonotype turned up a few times. V is TRBV7-2 and J is TRBJ2-7, with 8 positions matching TRBD2. Germline V gene lookup returns CDR1 SGHTA and CDR2 FQGNSA. The ends lost 4 bases at V and 0 bases at J; junction bases unmatched: 14. This CDR3 is 18 amino acids long. CDR3 sequence (DNA): TGTGCCAGCAGCTCCCTGGCGAGCGGGGGAAAGAGCTCCTACGAGCAGTACTTC. Translating it yields CASSSLASGGKSSYEQYF.